This T cell receptor beta chain emerged from a study of T cells in Graves' hyperthyroidism and ophthalmopathy. Losses at the gene ends were 3 bases for V and 11 bases for J; bases not matched to a gene: 8. CDR3 length: 15 residues. Germline V gene data show CDR1 as LNHDA and CDR2 as SQIVND (reference sequence). The study enrolled patients aged 18 to 65 with newly diagnosed hyperthyroidism of under 2 months' duration. Template material for amplifying TCR beta CDR3 regions consisted of RNA transcripts. The HTBI primer set drove a first-round RT-PCR of the TCR CDR3. TCRdb independently ran MiXCR on the multiplex PCR reads; one entry per CDR3 protein. The table lists 200,000 or so distinct CDR3 sequences, around a sixth of them singletons.

The J gene is TRBJ2-6, the V gene TRBV19; 9 bases agree with TRBD1. The sequence was collected from a woman aged 45-65 years with Graves' hyperthyroidism. Specimen: blood. The CDR3 bases are TGTGCCAGTAGTATCGTGGGACAGGGTTTGTACGTCCTGACTTTC. It encodes CASSIVGQGLYVLTF.